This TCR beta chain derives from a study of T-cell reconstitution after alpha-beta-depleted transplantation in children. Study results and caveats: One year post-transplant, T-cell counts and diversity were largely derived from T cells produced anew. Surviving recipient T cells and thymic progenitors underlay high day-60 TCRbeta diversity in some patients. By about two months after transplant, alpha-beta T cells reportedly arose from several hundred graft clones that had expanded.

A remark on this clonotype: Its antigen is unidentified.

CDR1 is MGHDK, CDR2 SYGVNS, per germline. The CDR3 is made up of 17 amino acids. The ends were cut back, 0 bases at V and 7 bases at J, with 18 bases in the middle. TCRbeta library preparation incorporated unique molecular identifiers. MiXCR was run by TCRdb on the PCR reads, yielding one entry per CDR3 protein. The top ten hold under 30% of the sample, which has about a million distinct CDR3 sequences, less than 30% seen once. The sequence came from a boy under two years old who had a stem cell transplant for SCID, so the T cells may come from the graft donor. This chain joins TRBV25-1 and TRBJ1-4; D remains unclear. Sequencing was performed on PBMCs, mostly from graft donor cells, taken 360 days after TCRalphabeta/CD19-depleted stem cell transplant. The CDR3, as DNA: TGTGCCAGCAGTGAATACGTCAGCGGCGGAGATGGTGAAAAACTGTTTTTT. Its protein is CASSEYVSGGDGEKLFF.